This record looks at one T cell receptor (beta chain) sequence and its context. Its antigen is not identified. TCRdb redid the calling of the reads with MiXCR, one entry per CDR3 protein. The sample has around 530,000 distinct CDR3 sequences, around 27% seen once. The entry originates in a study of T cell repertoires in cytomegalovirus infection. Study-wide context: Through public TCR beta signatures, both CMV infection and matching HLA type were indicated. Findings and caveats of the study: Ex vivo, HLA-C-restricted CMV-specific TCR beta clonotypes prevailed over the rest of the response.

CDR1 is SEHNR and CDR2 is FQNEAQ in the germline V gene (reference sequence). The CDR3 runs to 12 residues. V dropped 5 bases and J dropped 4 bases, with 7 bases sitting between them. This receptor was identified in a human donor in good health (CMV status not recorded). Some clones in this sample may be carry-over from other donors' samples. Sequenced input: PBMCs. V gene TRBV7-9 combines with J gene TRBJ2-3; D gene ambiguous. CDR3: CASSAGSDTQYF. The CDR3 coding sequence is TGTGCCAGCAGCGCTGGGTCAGATACGCAGTATTTT.